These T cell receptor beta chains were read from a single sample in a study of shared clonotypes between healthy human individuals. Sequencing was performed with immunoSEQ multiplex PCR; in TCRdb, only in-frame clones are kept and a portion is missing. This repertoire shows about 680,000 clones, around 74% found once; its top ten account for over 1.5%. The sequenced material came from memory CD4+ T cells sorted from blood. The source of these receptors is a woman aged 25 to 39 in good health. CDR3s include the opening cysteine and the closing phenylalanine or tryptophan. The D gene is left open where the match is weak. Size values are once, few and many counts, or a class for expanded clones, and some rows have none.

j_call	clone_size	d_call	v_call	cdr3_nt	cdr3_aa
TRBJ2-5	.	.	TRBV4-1	TGCGCCAGCAGCCGAGGACCGTACCAAGAGACCCAGTACTTC	CASSRGPYQETQYF
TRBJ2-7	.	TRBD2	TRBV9	TGTGCCAGCAGCGGAGGACTAGGCGATTACTCCTACGAGCAGTACTTC	CASSGGLGDYSYEQYF
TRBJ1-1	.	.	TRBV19	TGTGCCAGTAGTAGAGCCGGGACGGCATCTACTGAAGCTTTCTTT	CASSRAGTASTEAFF
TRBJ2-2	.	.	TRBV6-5	TGTGCCAGCAGGGGCCAAGGCACCGGGGAGCTGTTTTTT	CASRGQGTGELFF
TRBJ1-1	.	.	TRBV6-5	TGTGCCAGCAGATGGGGGAACACTGAAGCTTTCTTT	CASRWGNTEAFF
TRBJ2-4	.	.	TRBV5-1	TGCGCCAGCAGCTTGAAGGAGGCCAAAAACATTCAGTACTTC	CASSLKEAKNIQYF
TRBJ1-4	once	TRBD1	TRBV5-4	TGTGCCAGCAGCTTAGGGACAGCTGAAAAACTGTTTTTT	CASSLGTAEKLFF
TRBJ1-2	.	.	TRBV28	TGTGCCAGCACGGCCGGATTAAAGGGCTACACCTTC	CASTAGLKGYTF
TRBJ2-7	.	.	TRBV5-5	TGTGCCAGCAGCTGGGGGCCGGGAGGCCACTACGAGCAGTACTTC	CASSWGPGGHYEQYF
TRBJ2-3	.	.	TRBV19	TGTGCCAGTAGTAATGGGTGGGACGAGGGGAATACGCAGTATTTT	CASSNGWDEGNTQYF
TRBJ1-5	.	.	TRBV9	TGTGCCAGCAGCGCAAGCTCGGGTTTAGGACAGCCCCAGCATTTT	CASSASSGLGQPQHF
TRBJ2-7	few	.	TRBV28	TGTGCCAGCACCGGACAGTCCCGTGAGCAGTACTTC	CASTGQSREQYF
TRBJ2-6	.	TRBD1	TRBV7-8	TGTGCCAGCAGCCTAATTCCTGGACAGGGCGGGGCCAACGTCCTGACTTTC	CASSLIPGQGGANVLTF
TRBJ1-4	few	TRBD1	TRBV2	TGTGCCAGTGCGACAGGGATGTACGAAAAACTGTTTTTT	CASATGMYEKLFF
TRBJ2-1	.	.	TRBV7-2	TGTGCCAGCAGCTTAGGCGTCGCGGGGAATGAGCAGTTCTTC	CASSLGVAGNEQFF
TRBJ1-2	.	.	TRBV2	TGTGCCAAGCAGTGCGCCATATTACCGATGAAGACCTATGGCTACACCTTC	CAKQCAILPMKTYGYTF
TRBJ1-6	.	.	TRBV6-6	TGTGCCAGCGGAGCAGGGGTAAATTCACCCCTCCACTTT	CASGAGVNSPLHF
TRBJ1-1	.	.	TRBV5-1	TGCGCCAGCAGCTTTTCGGGGACTGAAGCTTTCTTT	CASSFSGTEAFF
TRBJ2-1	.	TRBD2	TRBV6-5	TGTGCCAGCAGTGCATCCGGGACTAGTAACAATGAGCAGTTCTTC	CASSASGTSNNEQFF
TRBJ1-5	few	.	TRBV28	TGTGCCAGCAGACCTTCGGGGACGGGGAATCAGCCCCAGCATTTT	CASRPSGTGNQPQHF
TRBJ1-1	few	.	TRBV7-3	TGTGCCAGCAGCCCCCTAGGGGCAGGGAACACTGAAGCTTTCTTT	CASSPLGAGNTEAFF
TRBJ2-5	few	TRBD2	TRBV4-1	TGCGCCAGCAGCCGATACGTCTCGGGGACTAGCGGGAATCAAGAGACCCAGTACTTC	CASSRYVSGTSGNQETQYF
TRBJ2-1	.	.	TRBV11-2	TGTGCCAGCAGCTTAATACCGGGAATGAACAATGAGCAGTTCTTC	CASSLIPGMNNEQFF
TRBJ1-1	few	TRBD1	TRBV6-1	TGTGCCAGTCGACAGGGAGCAAACACTGAAGCTTTCTTT	CASRQGANTEAFF
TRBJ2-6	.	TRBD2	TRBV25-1	TGTGCCAGCAGTGAAGGCCAGCGGGAGAAGATGGGGGCCAACGTCCTGACTTTC	CASSEGQREKMGANVLTF
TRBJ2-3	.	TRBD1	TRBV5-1	TGCGCCAGCAGCTCTGGACAGGGGACAGATACGCAGTATTTT	CASSSGQGTDTQYF
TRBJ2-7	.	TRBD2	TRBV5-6	TGTGCCAGCAGCTTCGGGAGGCAGAGCGAGCAGTACTTC	CASSFGRQSEQYF